The 8 T cell receptor beta chains below all came from one sample that was sequenced in a study of T cells in localized non-small cell lung cancer. Data came from immunoSEQ multiplex PCR; TCRdb stores just in-frame clones and leaves some out. Of roughly 12,000 clones in the sample, around 80% were seen once. Here the sequenced sample was peripheral blood, taken before any cancer treatment. The receptors were sampled from a male donor at least 60 years old with stage I lung adenocarcinoma.

This sequence joins TRBV15 and TRBJ2-3, with 8 nucleotides matching TRBD2. With 4 bases clipped from V and 5 bases from J, the junction kept 14 bases outside the gene matches. The CDR3 extends over 17 amino acids. Germline V gives CDR1 LNHNV, CDR2 YYDKDF (reference sequence). CDR3 loop: CATSKLGLGLGRDTQYF. Written as DNA, the CDR3 is TGTGCCACCAGCAAGCTAGGCCTGGGACTAGGAAGAGATACGCAGTATTTT.

V usage is TRBV6-1 and J usage is TRBJ1-2, with 11 bases that match TRBD1. The germline CDR1 and CDR2 sequences are MNHNS and SASEGT. Trimming took 7 bases from V and 2 from J; bases not matched to a gene: 6. This CDR3 spans 15 amino acids. CDR3 DNA: TGTGCCAGCAATCCGGACAGGGGGCGCAACTATGGCTACACCTTC. This translates into CASNPDRGRNYGYTF.

Only a few counts were recorded for this clone. The gene calls are TRBV4-1 and TRBJ2-1; 7 bases fit TRBD2. V shed 1 base, J shed 1 base, and the junction held 4 bases outside the gene matches. Per germline, CDR1 MGHRA and CDR2 YSYEKL. This CDR3 contains 16 residues. The DNA of the CDR3 is TGCGCCAGCAGCCAAGTGGGGAGGGCTTCCTACAATGAGCAGTTCTTC. Its protein is CASSQVGRASYNEQFF.

The chain couples TRBV28 to TRBJ1-1; D ambiguous. Germline values: CDR1 MDHEN, CDR2 SYDVKM. V lost 8 bases and J 0 bases, leaving 10 bases between the germline ends. There are 13 residues in the CDR3. Here the CDR3 DNA reads TGTGCCAGCTTGGGCCGCTTGAACACTGAAGCTTTCTTT. Residues: CASLGRLNTEAFF.

Only a few counts were recorded for this clone. The gene calls are TRBV6-1 and TRBJ1-5, with no clear D. Germline V gene data show CDR1 as MNHNS and CDR2 as SASEGT. V shed 4 bases and J shed 9 bases, with 10 bases lying between them. This CDR3 region has 12 residues. CDR3 in amino acids: CASSVYAWPQHF. CDR3 sequence (DNA): TGTGCCAGCAGTGTGTATGCCTGGCCCCAGCATTTT.

V gene TRBV20-1 combines with J gene TRBJ2-1; D ambiguous. The V end lost 7 bases, the J end lost 8 bases, and 12 bases lay between the germline ends. The CDR3 runs 11 residues. CDR1 DFQATT and CDR2 SNEGSKA come from the germline V gene (reference sequence). The CDR3 loop reads CSGKGFDEQFF. The CDR3 DNA follows: TGCAGTGGCAAGGGCTTCGATGAGCAGTTCTTC.

This clone showed up just once. CDR3 sequence (DNA): TGTGCCAGCAGTCCCCCGGGACAGGGACGAGAGACCCAGTACTTC. It is translated as CASSPPGQGRETQYF. The gene calls are TRBV6-6 and TRBJ2-5, with 9 positions matching TRBD1. Per germline, CDR1 MNHNY and CDR2 SVGAGI (reference sequence). The CDR3 is 15 amino acids. V gave up 5 bases and J gave up 4 bases; unmatched junction bases: 8.

The chain combines TRBV27 with TRBJ1-6; no firm D call. CDR3 length: 14 residues. Trimming removed 3 bases from V and 7 bases from J, with 10 bases in between. In germline, CDR1 is MNHEY, CDR2 SMNVEV (reference sequence). Here the CDR3 DNA reads TGTGCCAGCAGTTTTGCGGGGAACAATTCACCCCTCCACTTT. Amino acid sequence: CASSFAGNNSPLHF.